This TCR beta chain was sequenced for a study of T cells in Graves' hyperthyroidism and ophthalmopathy. Looking at the study overall: Sampling of peripheral blood happened at initial diagnosis, prior to any treatment.

This clonotype was detected ten times or more. The antigen is undetermined. Amplified regions were TCR beta CDR3 sequences from RNA transcripts. The HTBI set primed first-round TCR CDR3 RT-PCR. Via MiXCR, TCRdb re-called the multiplex PCR reads, giving one row per CDR3 protein. The data show approximately 870,000 distinct CDR3 sequences, 35% to 40% seen once. Trimming removed 8 bases at V and 3 bases at J, with 5 bases between. The V gene's germline CDR1 is SNHLY and CDR2 FYNNEI. This CDR3 is 10 amino acids long. General study points: Most thyroid clonotypes with frequency above 0.001 were detected in blood.

The sequenced sample was blood. The chain carries TRBV2 and TRBJ2-7; D gene unclear. The sequence was collected from a man younger than 35 with Graves' hyperthyroidism. CDR3 sequence: CASAYYEQYF. The CDR3 nucleotides read TGTGCCAGCGCCTACTACGAGCAGTACTTC.